A single sample is the source of the 19 T cell receptor beta chains below, sequenced in a study of OX40 agonist ivuxolimab in advanced cancers. The assay was immunoSEQ multiplex PCR, and TCRdb's table has in-frame clones only and misses some. The sample holds about 73,000 clones, more than 80% seen once. Sequences were derived from CD4+ or CD8+ T cells sorted from blood, sampled in a trial of the OX40 agonist ivuxolimab. Receptors were obtained from an adult with an advanced solid tumor such as melanoma, head and neck, liver or kidney cancer.

The V call is TRBV27, the J call TRBJ1-1; no clear D. The V gene lost 0 bases and the J gene lost 9 bases, with 14 bases spanning the gap. Looked up from germline, CDR1 is MNHEY and CDR2 is SMNVEV (reference sequence). The CDR3 loop spans 14 amino acids. The CDR3 DNA reads as TGTGCCAGCAGTTTATCTCAGGCCGAACTTAAAGCTTTCTTT. This sequence encodes CASSLSQAELKAFF.

The J gene is TRBJ2-1, the V gene TRBV9; D unresolved. The germline gives CDR1 SGDLS, CDR2 YYNGEE. This CDR3 contains 19 residues. V lost 0 bases and J lost 5, with 24 bases in between. The CDR3: CASSVGPRPLGFRNNEQFF. The DNA of the CDR3 is TGTGCCAGCAGCGTAGGACCTAGGCCCCTTGGGTTCCGCAACAATGAGCAGTTCTTC.

The chain is built from TRBV27 and TRBJ2-5; TRBD1 might be the D (5 bases). Germline V gene lookup returns CDR1 MNHEY and CDR2 SMNVEV (reference sequence). V was trimmed by 3 bases and J by 1 base, leaving 9 bases between them. The CDR3 has 14 residues. In nucleotides, the CDR3 is TGTGCCAGCAGTTTTAGAACAGGCCAAGAGACCCAGTACTTC. It codes for CASSFRTGQETQYF.

J is TRBJ2-2 and V is TRBV18; TRBD1 aligns across 9 bases. The germline CDR1 and CDR2 sequences are KGHSH and LQKENI. There are 16 residues in the CDR3. J was trimmed by 7 bases and V by 3 bases; bases with no gene match: 9. CDR3 DNA: TGTGCCAGCTCACCGCTCCGGGACAGGGCGGTCGGGGAGCTGTTTTTT. Its translation is CASSPLRDRAVGELFF.

The chain combines TRBV4-1 with TRBJ1-2; D unresolved. CDR1 and CDR2 from the germline V gene are MGHRA and YSYEKL. V was trimmed by 4 bases and J by 2 bases, leaving 11 bases between them. The CDR3 is 14 residues long. CDR3 bases: TGCGCCAGCAGCCCCCAAGCACAGAACTATGGCTACACCTTC. Translation: CASSPQAQNYGYTF.

The chain recombines TRBV30 with TRBJ1-4; D is perhaps TRBD1 (5 bases). The CDR3 has 13 residues. V lost 0 bases, J lost 7 bases, and 9 bases lay in between. Germline assignment: CDR1 GTSNPN and CDR2 SVGIG (reference sequence). CDR3 sequence reads: CAWSVLGGEKLFF. The CDR3 DNA follows: TGTGCCTGGAGTGTGCTGGGGGGTGAAAAACTGTTTTTT.

The chain carries TRBV30 and TRBJ2-3; no definite D call. This CDR3 region has 14 residues. Trimming cost V 4 bases and J 1 base, with 12 bases left between them. Germline V gives CDR1 GTSNPN, CDR2 SVGIG (reference sequence). The CDR3 protein is CAWTSGWGTDTQYF. The CDR3 nucleotides are TGTGCCTGGACTTCGGGCTGGGGCACAGATACGCAGTATTTT. Filled out from reference TRBV30 and TRBJ2-3, the complete variable domain reads SQTIHQWPATLVQPVGSPLSLECTVEGTSNPNLYWYRQAAGRGLQLLFYSVGIGQISSEVPQNLSASRPQDRQFILSSKKLLLSDSGFYLCAWTSGWGTDTQYFGPGTRLTVL.

The chain couples TRBV7-3 to TRBJ1-1, with no clear D. This CDR3 has 13 residues. Trimming took off 6 bases at V and 5 bases at J, with 13 bases between the two ends. Germline V gives CDR1 SGHTA, CDR2 FQGTGA. CDR3 nucleotide sequence: TGTGCCAGCAGTCTAGGGAGTTATACTGAAGCTTTCTTT. Translating gives CASSLGSYTEAFF.

This chain joins TRBV6-4 and TRBJ2-2, with 8 bases lining up with TRBD1. CDR1 and CDR2 from the germline V gene are MRHNA and SNTAGT. This CDR3 has 14 amino acids. The trim removed 10 bases at V and 3 bases at J, leaving 7 bases unmatched. CDR3 sequence reads: CAKKTGGDTGELFF. CDR3 nucleotide sequence: TGTGCCAAAAAAACAGGGGGTGACACCGGGGAGCTGTTTTTT.

In this sample, this clone turned up once. This sequence joins TRBV28 and TRBJ2-3; D tentatively fits TRBD1 or TRBD2 (5 bases each). Between the trimmed V and J ends, which lost 8 bases and 3 bases, there was a span of 18 bases. The CDR3 sequence is 15 residues long. The germline V gene encodes CDR1 MDHEN and CDR2 SYDVKM. The CDR3 region has the DNA TGTGCCAGCGGGGCAGAGAGGGCCGGGACAGATACGCAGTATTTT. As protein: CASGAERAGTDTQYF. Full variable domain (rest looked up from reference TRBV28 and TRBJ2-3): DVKVTQSSRYLVKRTGEKVFLECVQDMDHENMFWYRQDPGLGLRLIYFSYDVKMKEKGDIPEGYSVSREKKERFSLILESASTNQTSMYLCASGAERAGTDTQYFGPGTRLTVL.

The chain links TRBV7-6 to TRBJ1-1; D gene unclear. The ends were cut back, 1 base at V and 1 base at J, with 10 bases in the middle. Germline loops: CDR1 SGHVS, CDR2 FNYEAQ. The CDR3 contains 15 residues. The CDR3 region is CASSLDAGKNTEAFF. CDR3 nucleotide sequence: TGTGCCAGCAGCTTAGATGCGGGCAAGAACACTGAAGCTTTCTTT.

The chain employs TRBV5-8 and TRBJ2-7; D remains unclear. V was pared by 4 bases and J by 4 bases, with 9 bases between. Germline CDR1 reads SGHTS; CDR2 reads YDEGEE. The CDR3 has 12 residues. CDR3 residues: CASSGPSYEQYF. CDR3 DNA: TGTGCCAGCAGCGGACCCTCATACGAGCAGTACTTC.

The table lists this clone with a count of one. The chain uses TRBV18 and TRBJ2-1; D gene unclear. The CDR3 has 18 amino acids. Deletions cut 6 bases from V and 2 bases from J, with 23 bases between. Looked up from germline, CDR1 is KGHSH and CDR2 is LQKENI. The CDR3 is CASSPFSVRGLTYNEQFF. Here the CDR3 DNA reads TGTGCCAGCTCCCCTTTTTCCGTCCGAGGCCTAACCTACAATGAGCAGTTCTTC.

The CDR3 protein is CATGLSYEQYF. The CDR3 DNA is TGTGCCACGGGCCTCTCCTACGAGCAGTACTTC. The chain links TRBV27 to TRBJ2-7; D unresolved. This CDR3 is 11 amino acids long. V was cut by 10 bases and J by 0 bases, with 7 bases left in between. Germline values: CDR1 MNHEY, CDR2 SMNVEV (reference sequence).

The rearrangement joins TRBV11-2 to TRBJ2-3; D call uncertain. The CDR3 has 12 amino acids. Trimming left V 5 bases short and J 8 bases short, with 11 bases between. Per the germline V gene, CDR1 is SGHAT and CDR2 is FQNNGV. The CDR3 DNA is TGTGCCAGCAGCCCCCGGTCTGCTACGCAGTATTTT. Translated: CASSPRSATQYF.

This clone was observed a single time. The CDR3 DNA is TGTGCCAGCAGCTTAGGAGAACTCCAAGAGACCCAGTACTTC. It specifies CASSLGELQETQYF. The V and J genes are TRBV7-9 and TRBJ2-5; D uncertain. The CDR3 runs 14 residues. The V end was cut by 1 base, the J end by 1 base, with 7 bases between. CDR1 is SEHNR, CDR2 FQNEAQ, per germline (reference sequence). The variable domain in full, completed from reference TRBV7-9 and TRBJ2-5, reads DTGVSQNPRHKITKRGQNVTFRCDPISEHNRLYWYRQTLGQGPEFLTYFQNEAQLEKSRLLSDRFSAERPKGSFSTLEIQRTEQGDSAMYLCASSLGELQETQYFGPGTRLLVL.

Note on this clone: One end of the junction does not line up with germline, which may come from a read error. V gene TRBV7-6 combines with J gene TRBJ2-7; 8 bases are a match to TRBD2. This CDR3 is 15 amino acids long. CDR1 is SGHVS, CDR2 FNYEAQ, per germline. The CDR3 protein is CASTLRGGGPSEQYF. The DNA of the CDR3 is TGTGCCAGCACCTTACGGGGGGGAGGGCCCAGCGAGCAGTACTTC.

The chain carries TRBV28 and TRBJ2-5, with 7 positions matching TRBD1. Germline V gives CDR1 MDHEN, CDR2 SYDVKM. After removal of 6 bases from V and 4 bases from J, the junction contained 11 bases not matched to a gene. The CDR3 has 15 amino acids. The chain's CDR3 is CASSRQTGSAETQYF. In nucleotides, the CDR3 is TGTGCCAGCAGCCGCCAGACAGGGTCGGCAGAGACCCAGTACTTC.

This chain joins TRBV9 and TRBJ1-6; D remains ambiguous. CDR1 is SGDLS and CDR2 is YYNGEE in the germline V gene. V lost 0 bases and J 5 bases, leaving 15 bases between the germline ends. This CDR3 is 17 amino acids long. CDR3 bases: TGTGCCAGCAGCGTAGGAGGTAGGGTGGTAAATAATTCACCCCTCCACTTT. It is translated as CASSVGGRVVNNSPLHF. Full variable domain (remainder filled in from reference TRBV9 and TRBJ1-6): DSGVTQTPKHLITATGQRVTLRCSPRSGDLSVYWYQQSLDQGLQFLIQYYNGEERAKGNILERFSAQQFPDLHSELNLSSLELGDSALYFCASSVGGRVVNNSPLHFGNGTRLTVT.